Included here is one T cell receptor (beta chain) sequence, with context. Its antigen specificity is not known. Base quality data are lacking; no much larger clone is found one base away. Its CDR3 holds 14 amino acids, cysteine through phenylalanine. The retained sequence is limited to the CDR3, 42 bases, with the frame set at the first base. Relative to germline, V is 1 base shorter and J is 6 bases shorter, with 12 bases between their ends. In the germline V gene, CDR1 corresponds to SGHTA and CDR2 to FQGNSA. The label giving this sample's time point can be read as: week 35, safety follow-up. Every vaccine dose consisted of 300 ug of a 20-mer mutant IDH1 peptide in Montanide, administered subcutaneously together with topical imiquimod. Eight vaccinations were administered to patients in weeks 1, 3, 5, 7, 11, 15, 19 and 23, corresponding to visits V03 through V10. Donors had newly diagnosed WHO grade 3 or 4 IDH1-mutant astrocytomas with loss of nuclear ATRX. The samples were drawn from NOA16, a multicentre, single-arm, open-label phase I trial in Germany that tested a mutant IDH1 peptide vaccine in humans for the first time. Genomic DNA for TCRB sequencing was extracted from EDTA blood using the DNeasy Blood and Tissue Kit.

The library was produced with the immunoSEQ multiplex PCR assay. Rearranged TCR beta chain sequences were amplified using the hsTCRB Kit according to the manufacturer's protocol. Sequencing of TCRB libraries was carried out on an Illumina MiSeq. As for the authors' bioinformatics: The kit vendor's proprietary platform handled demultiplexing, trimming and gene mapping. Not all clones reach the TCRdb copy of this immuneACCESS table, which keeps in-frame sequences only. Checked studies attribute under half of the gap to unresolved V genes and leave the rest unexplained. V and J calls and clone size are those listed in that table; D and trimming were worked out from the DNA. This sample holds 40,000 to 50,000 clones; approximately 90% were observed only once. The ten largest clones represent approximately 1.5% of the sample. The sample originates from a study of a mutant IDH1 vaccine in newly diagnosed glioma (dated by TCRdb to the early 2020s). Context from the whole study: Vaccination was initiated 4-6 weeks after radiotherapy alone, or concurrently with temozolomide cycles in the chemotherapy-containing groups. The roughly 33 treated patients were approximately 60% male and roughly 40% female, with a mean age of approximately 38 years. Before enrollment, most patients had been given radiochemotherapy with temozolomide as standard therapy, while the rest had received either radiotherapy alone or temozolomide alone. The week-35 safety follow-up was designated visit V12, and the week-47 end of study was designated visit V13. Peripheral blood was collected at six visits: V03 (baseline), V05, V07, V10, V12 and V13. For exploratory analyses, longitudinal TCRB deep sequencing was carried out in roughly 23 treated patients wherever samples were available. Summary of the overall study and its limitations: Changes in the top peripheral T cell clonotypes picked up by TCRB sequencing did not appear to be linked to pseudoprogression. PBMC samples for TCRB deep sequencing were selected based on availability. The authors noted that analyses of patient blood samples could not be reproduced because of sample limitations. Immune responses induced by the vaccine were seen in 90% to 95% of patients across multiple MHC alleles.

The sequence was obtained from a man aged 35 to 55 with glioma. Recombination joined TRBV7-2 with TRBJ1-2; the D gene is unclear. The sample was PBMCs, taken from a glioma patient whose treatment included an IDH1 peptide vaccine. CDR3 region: CASSLVAGRDGYTF. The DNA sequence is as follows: TGTGCCAGCAGCTTAGTTGCGGGGAGGGATGGCTACACCTTC. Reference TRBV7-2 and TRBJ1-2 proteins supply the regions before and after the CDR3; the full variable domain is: GAGVSQSPSNKVTEKGKDVELRCDPISGHTALYWYRQSLGQGLEFLIYFQGNSAPDKSGLPSDRFSAERTGGSVSTLTIQRTQQEDSAVYLCASSLVAGRDGYTFGSGTRLTVV.